Listed below are T cell receptor beta chains from one sample, sequenced in a study of Graves' ophthalmopathy and Graves' hyperthyroidism. Via MiXCR, TCRdb re-called the multiplex PCR reads, giving one row per CDR3 protein. The table records over a million distinct CDR3 sequences, about 35% of them present only once. Input material: peripheral blood or thyroid tissue (not recorded which). These receptors were obtained from an adult man with Graves' hyperthyroidism. Both conserved end residues are part of each CDR3. The order of the fields is CDR3 DNA, CDR3 protein, D gene, J gene, V gene, clone size. A D gene is named only where the DNA matches it firmly. The size entry is marked missing in some rows and otherwise reads once, few, many or a size class.

TGCAGCGTTGCGGGACAGGGTCAAAAGACCCAGTACTTC	CSVAGQGQKTQYF	TRBD1	TRBJ2-5	TRBV29-1	many
TGCGCCAGCAAAGCAGGAGGTGGGTCCTACGAGCAGTACTTC	CASKAGGGSYEQYF	-	TRBJ2-7	TRBV10-2	many
TGTGCCACCGCCTGGGGCGGGACTCTGGGCGAAGAGACCCAGTACTTC	CATAWGGTLGEETQYF	-	TRBJ2-5	TRBV10-3	-
TGTGCCAGCAGCGAATCAGGGCCGGAGACCCAGTACTTC	CASSESGPETQYF	-	TRBJ2-5	TRBV7-8	many
TGCAGTGCTACCGGGACACTTAACACTGAAGCTTTCTTT	CSATGTLNTEAFF	-	TRBJ1-1	TRBV20-1	many
TGTGCCAGCAGTTTATCCGCCCAGGGGTACGGAAACACCATATATTTT	CASSLSAQGYGNTIYF	-	TRBJ1-3	TRBV12-3/TRBV12-4	-
TGTGCCAGCAGCGTGGGACAGACGGGTTACGAGCAGTACTTC	CASSVGQTGYEQYF	TRBD1	TRBJ2-7	TRBV9	few
TGCGCCAGCAGTGAGTCCGGGGGTGTACACGAGCAGTACTTC	CASSESGGVHEQYF	-	TRBJ2-7	TRBV10-2	-
TGTGCCACCAGTGAAATAGCGGGAGTTATGGAGACCCAGTACTTC	CATSEIAGVMETQYF	TRBD2	TRBJ2-5	TRBV24-1	many
TGCGCCAGCAGTCCACTCGGAGGGGCGGGGGCCTACGAGCAGTACTTC	CASSPLGGAGAYEQYF	TRBD2	TRBJ2-7	TRBV5-1	few
TGTGCCAGTAGTATAGGGGTCTACCACTTAGACACCGGGGAGCTGTTTTTT	CASSIGVYHLDTGELFF	-	TRBJ2-2	TRBV19	few
TGTGCCAGCAGTTACTCGGGCGGCCGTGCGGCCCAGTACTTC	CASSYSGGRAAQYF	-	TRBJ2-5	TRBV10-3	-
TGCAGCGTTGAAGATGGTGGGACAGGGTCTGAAAAACTGTTTTTT	CSVEDGGTGSEKLFF	TRBD1	TRBJ1-4	TRBV29-1	-
TGTGCCAGCACCCCGAAAGTTACAGGGGAGGGGACCCAGTACTTC	CASTPKVTGEGTQYF	-	TRBJ2-5	TRBV12-3/TRBV12-4	-
TGTGCCAGCACTTATAGCGGGGGAGGATACGAGCAGTACTTC	CASTYSGGGYEQYF	TRBD2	TRBJ2-7	TRBV25-1	-
TGTGCCAGCAGTGTTGAGGGAGTCTATGGCTACACCTTC	CASSVEGVYGYTF	-	TRBJ1-2	TRBV2	-
TGTGCCAGCAGCTCCAGGCCACTCAGCTCCTACGAGCAGTACTTC	CASSSRPLSSYEQYF	-	TRBJ2-7	TRBV11-2	many
TGCGCCAGCAGCCAAGGGACAGGGACCCGGGGGGCCCAGTACTTC	CASSQGTGTRGAQYF	-	TRBJ2-5	TRBV4-1	few
TGTGCCAGCAGCCCCGGGCAGGGGGGCTCCTACGAGCAGTACTTC	CASSPGQGGSYEQYF	-	TRBJ2-7	TRBV4-3	many
TGTGCCAGCCGGCTCCTGGCCGGGGGACCAACTGAAGCTTTCTTT	CASRLLAGGPTEAFF	-	TRBJ1-1	TRBV6-5	-
TGTGCCAGCAGTCGGGACAGGGGGTATGCTTTCTTT	CASSRDRGYAFF	TRBD1	TRBJ1-1	TRBV12-3/TRBV12-4	many
TGTGCCAGCAGCCCTACTCTTCGCTACGAGCAGTACTTC	CASSPTLRYEQYF	-	TRBJ2-7	TRBV6-5	few
TGTGCCAGTAGCCTCCTAGGGACACGACATTCCTACGAGCAGTACTTC	CASSLLGTRHSYEQYF	-	TRBJ2-7	TRBV19	few
TGTGCCAGCAGCTTAGAAGGGGCGGGAGGCGGGGAGACCCAGTACTTC	CASSLEGAGGGETQYF	TRBD2	TRBJ2-5	TRBV7-2	-
TGTGCCAGCAGTTTACGGGGGACCCTCTACGAGCAGTACTTC	CASSLRGTLYEQYF	-	TRBJ2-7	TRBV12-3/TRBV12-4	few
TGTGCCAGCTCACCCGGCCGCCACGAGCAGTACTTC	CASSPGRHEQYF	-	TRBJ2-7	TRBV18	many
TGTGCCATCAGTGAGCGCCCGAACACTGAAGCTTTCTTT	CAISERPNTEAFF	-	TRBJ1-1	TRBV10-3	few
TGTGCCATCAATTCGGGAAGCTCCTATAATTCACCCCTCCACTTT	CAINSGSSYNSPLHF	-	TRBJ1-6	TRBV10-3	-
TGTGCCAGTAGTATAGACTCGGACGGGACCTCACCCCTCCACTTT	CASSIDSDGTSPLHF	-	TRBJ1-6	TRBV19	many
TGTGCCAGCCGACCCGGGCCCGTTAACTATGGCTACACCTTC	CASRPGPVNYGYTF	-	TRBJ1-2	TRBV25-1	-
TGTGCCAGCAGCGTCACTAGCGGGAGCGGGAATGAGCAGTTCTTC	CASSVTSGSGNEQFF	TRBD2	TRBJ2-1	TRBV9	-
TGCAGCGCTGTGGGGGGTTCGAGGTACGAGCAGTACTTC	CSAVGGSRYEQYF	-	TRBJ2-7	TRBV29-1	many
TGTGCCAGCAGCTTAAGAAACGGGAATATAAGCACAGATACGCAGTATTTT	CASSLRNGNISTDTQYF	-	TRBJ2-3	TRBV11-1	-
TGCAGTGCCCAGAACAGAGCCAATTACACCGGGGAGCTGTTTTTT	CSAQNRANYTGELFF	-	TRBJ2-2	TRBV20-1	-
TGTGCCAGCAGTGACCACAGGGTTTCTGGGGCCAACGTCCTGACTTTC	CASSDHRVSGANVLTF	-	TRBJ2-6	TRBV6-4	-
TGTGCCAGCAGCGTAGACCAGGGGAACAATCAGCCCCAGCATTTT	CASSVDQGNNQPQHF	-	TRBJ1-5	TRBV9	-
TGTGCCAGCAGCTTAGCTAGGGGGAGCTCCTACGAGCAGTACTTC	CASSLARGSSYEQYF	-	TRBJ2-7	TRBV7-2	many
TGTGCCAGCAGCTTACGTCCAGGGAAGGGAGAGACCCAGTACTTC	CASSLRPGKGETQYF	-	TRBJ2-5	TRBV7-2	many
TGCAGTGCTCCCATAGTTGGAAAACTGTTTTTT	CSAPIVGKLFF	-	TRBJ1-4	TRBV20-1	many
TGCGCCAGCAGCTCCGGGACAACCGAGCAGTACTTC	CASSSGTTEQYF	-	TRBJ2-7	TRBV5-1	-
TGTGCCAGCAGTCAACAGACAGGCCCCCTTTTTTTT	CASSQQTGPLFF	-	TRBJ1-4	TRBV12-3/TRBV12-4	many
TGTGCCAGCACGATACGGTCCGATGGGGAAGCTGTCGTGGAGACCCAGTACTTC	CASTIRSDGEAVVETQYF	-	TRBJ2-5	TRBV10-2	-
TGTGCCAGTAGTGACACAAAGAATCAGCCCCAGCATTTT	CASSDTKNQPQHF	-	TRBJ1-5	TRBV19	-
TGTGCCAGCAGTTTAACCCGACGAGGGACATCTAACTATGGCTACACCTTC	CASSLTRRGTSNYGYTF	-	TRBJ1-2	TRBV10-3	-
TGTGCCAGCACCCCTCCCAGGGAGGGGCAAGAGACCCAGTACTTC	CASTPPREGQETQYF	TRBD2	TRBJ2-5	TRBV6-2/TRBV6-3	-
-	CASTGTGAQLMKNCFF	-	TRBJ1-4	TRBV19	once
TGCAGTGCTTCGGCCCGACTGAACACTGAAGCTTTCTTT	CSASARLNTEAFF	-	TRBJ1-1	TRBV20-1	many
TGTGCCAGCAGCCCGGCGACAGGGGGCTCCTACGAGCAGTACTTC	CASSPATGGSYEQYF	TRBD1	TRBJ2-7	TRBV9	-
TGTGCCACCAGTGAGGGAGGACAGGCGGTCAATCAGCCCCAGCATTTT	CATSEGGQAVNQPQHF	TRBD1	TRBJ1-5	TRBV24-1	many
TGCGCCAGCAGCTCCGCTCCTCGACAGGTTACCTACGAGCAGTACTTC	CASSSAPRQVTYEQYF	-	TRBJ2-7	TRBV5-1	-